Listed below are T cell receptor beta chains from one sample, sequenced in a study of blood T cell repertoires in COVID-19. Libraries were prepared by immunoSEQ multiplex PCR; TCRdb keeps only in-frame clonotypes and omits some of them. The sample has about 120,000 clones; approximately 83% are singletons. Sequenced sample: peripheral blood. These receptor sequences come from a man older than 75 with active or convalescent COVID-19. Each CDR3 is given without its conserved first and last residue. The D gene is left open where the match is weak.

CDR3aa	len	v_gene	d_gene
ASSLEGLAVETQY	13	TRBV5-1	TRBD2
ASSLEGPDTGELF	13	TRBV18	-
AWTLSRADNEQF	12	TRBV30	-
ASSLEGERGIHEQY	14	TRBV5-1	-
ASSPSWTGSEKLF	13	TRBV4-3	-
ASSPSGQGWSTEAF	14	TRBV27	-
ASSLGHFSTYEQY	13	TRBV5-5	-
ASSPTGWQKSYNEQF	15	TRBV14	-
ASSWTGANTEAF	12	TRBV19	TRBD1
ASSLQGRGYT	10	TRBV12-3/TRBV12-4	-